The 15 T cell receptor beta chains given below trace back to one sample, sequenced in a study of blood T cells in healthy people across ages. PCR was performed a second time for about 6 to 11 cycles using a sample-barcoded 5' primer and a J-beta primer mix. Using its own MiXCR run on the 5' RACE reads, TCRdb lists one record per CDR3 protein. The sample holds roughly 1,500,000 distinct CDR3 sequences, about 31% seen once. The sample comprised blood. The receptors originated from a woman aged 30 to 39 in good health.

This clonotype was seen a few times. CDR3 sequence: CASSFVRGREYNEQFF. The CDR3 bases are TGTGCCAGCAGTTTTGTACGCGGGAGGGAATACAATGAGCAGTTCTTC. The chain recombines TRBV12-3 or TRBV12-4 with TRBJ2-1, with 9 bases identical to TRBD2. CDR3 length equals 16 residues. The trim removed 3 bases at V and 4 bases at J, leaving 7 bases unmatched.

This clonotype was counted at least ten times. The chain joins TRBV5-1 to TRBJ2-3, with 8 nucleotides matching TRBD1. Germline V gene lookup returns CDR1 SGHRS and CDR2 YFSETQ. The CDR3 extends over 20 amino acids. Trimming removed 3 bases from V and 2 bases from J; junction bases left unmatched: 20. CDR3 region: CASSSETRGRGRGFTDTQYF. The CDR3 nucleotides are TGCGCCAGCAGCTCCGAAACCAGGGGGCGCGGAAGGGGGTTCACAGATACGCAGTATTTT.

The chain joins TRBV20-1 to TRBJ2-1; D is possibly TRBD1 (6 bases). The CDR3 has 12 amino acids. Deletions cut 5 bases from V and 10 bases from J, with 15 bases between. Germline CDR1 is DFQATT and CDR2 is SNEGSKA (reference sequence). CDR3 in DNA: TGCAGTGCTGAAACAGGGCGCAACGAGCAGTTCTTC. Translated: CSAETGRNEQFF.

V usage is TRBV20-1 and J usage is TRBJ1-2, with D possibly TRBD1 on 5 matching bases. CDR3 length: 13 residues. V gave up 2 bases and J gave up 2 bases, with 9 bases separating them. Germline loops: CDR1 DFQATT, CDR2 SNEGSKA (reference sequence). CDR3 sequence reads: CSARNDRNYGYTF. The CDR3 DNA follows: TGCAGTGCTAGAAACGACAGAAACTATGGCTACACCTTC.

The CDR3 DNA follows: TGCAGTGCTGAGTCGGGGACAGGGGTTCAGCCCCAGCATTTT. Translation: CSAESGTGVQPQHF. V usage is TRBV20-1 and J usage is TRBJ1-5, with 10 bases fitting TRBD1. Germline loops: CDR1 DFQATT, CDR2 SNEGSKA (reference sequence). Trimming removed 5 bases from V and 6 bases from J; junction bases left unmatched: 7. This CDR3 contains 14 residues.

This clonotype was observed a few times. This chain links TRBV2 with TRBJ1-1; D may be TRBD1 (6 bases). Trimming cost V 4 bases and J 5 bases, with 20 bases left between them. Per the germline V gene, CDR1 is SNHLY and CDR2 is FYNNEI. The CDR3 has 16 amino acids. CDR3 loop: CASSGGGAGVGTEAFF. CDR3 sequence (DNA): TGTGCCAGCAGTGGCGGGGGCGCCGGGGTGGGGACTGAAGCTTTCTTT. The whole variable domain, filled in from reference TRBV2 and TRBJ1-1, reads EPEVTQTPSHQVTQMGQEVILRCVPISNHLYFYWYRQILGQKVEFLVSFYNNEISEKSEIFDDQFSVERPDGSNFTLKIRSTKLEDSAMYFCASSGGGAGVGTEAFFGQGTRLTVV.

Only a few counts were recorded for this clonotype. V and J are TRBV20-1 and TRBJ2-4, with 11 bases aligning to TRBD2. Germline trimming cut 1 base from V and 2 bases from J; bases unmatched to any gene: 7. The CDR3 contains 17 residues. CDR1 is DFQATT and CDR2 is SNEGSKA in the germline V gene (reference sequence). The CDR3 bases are TGCAGTGCTAGAGCCGTTAGCGGGAGGGGGTCCAAAAACATTCAGTACTTC. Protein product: CSARAVSGRGSKNIQYF.

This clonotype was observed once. The CDR3 region has the DNA TGCGCCAGCAGCGCCGGGGCAGGGACGAGCGAGCAGTACTTC. This encodes CASSAGAGTSEQYF. V and J are TRBV5-1 and TRBJ2-7; D may correspond to TRBD1 or TRBD2 (5 bases each). Per germline, CDR1 SGHRS and CDR2 YFSETQ. The CDR3 runs 14 residues. Trimming took off 4 bases at V and 6 bases at J, with 17 bases between the two ends.

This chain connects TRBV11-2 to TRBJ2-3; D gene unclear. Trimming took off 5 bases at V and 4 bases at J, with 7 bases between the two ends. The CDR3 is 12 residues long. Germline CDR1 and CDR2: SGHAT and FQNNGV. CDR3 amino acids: CASSHLPDTQYF. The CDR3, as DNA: TGTGCCAGCAGCCACCTCCCAGATACGCAGTATTTT.

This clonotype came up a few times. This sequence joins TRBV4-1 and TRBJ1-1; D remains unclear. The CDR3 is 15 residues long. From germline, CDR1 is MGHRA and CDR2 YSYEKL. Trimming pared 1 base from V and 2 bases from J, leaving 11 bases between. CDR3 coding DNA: TGCGCCAGCAGCCAAGTATGGGGAGAAAACACTGAAGCTTTCTTT. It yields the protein CASSQVWGENTEAFF.

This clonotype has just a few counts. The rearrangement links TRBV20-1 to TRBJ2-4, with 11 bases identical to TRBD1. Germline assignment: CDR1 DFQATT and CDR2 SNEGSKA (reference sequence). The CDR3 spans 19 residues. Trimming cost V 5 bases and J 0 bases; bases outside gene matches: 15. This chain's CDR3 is CSAYRPGTGGGVAKNIQYF. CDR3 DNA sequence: TGCAGTGCTTACCGACCCGGGACAGGGGGAGGAGTAGCCAAAAACATTCAGTACTTC.

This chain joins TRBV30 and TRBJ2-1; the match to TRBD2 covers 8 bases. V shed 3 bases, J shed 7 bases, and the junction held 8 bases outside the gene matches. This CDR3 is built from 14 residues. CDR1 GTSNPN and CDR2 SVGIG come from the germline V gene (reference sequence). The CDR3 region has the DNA TGTGCCTGGAGGCCCAGCGGGAGATTTAATGAGCAGTTCTTC. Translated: CAWRPSGRFNEQFF.

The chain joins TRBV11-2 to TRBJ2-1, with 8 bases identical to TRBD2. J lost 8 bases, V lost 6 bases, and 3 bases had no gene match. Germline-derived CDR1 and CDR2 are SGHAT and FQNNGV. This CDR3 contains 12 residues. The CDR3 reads CASSWTSYEQFF. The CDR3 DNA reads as TGTGCCAGCAGTTGGACTAGCTATGAGCAGTTCTTC.

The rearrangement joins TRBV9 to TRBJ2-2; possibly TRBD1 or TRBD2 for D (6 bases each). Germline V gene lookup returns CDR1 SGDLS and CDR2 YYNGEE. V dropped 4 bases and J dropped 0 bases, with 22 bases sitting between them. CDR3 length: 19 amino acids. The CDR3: CASSPGIGGRGANTGELFF. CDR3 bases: TGTGCCAGCAGCCCTGGAATCGGGGGCCGGGGAGCGAACACCGGGGAGCTGTTTTTT. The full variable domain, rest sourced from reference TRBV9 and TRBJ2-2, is DSGVTQTPKHLITATGQRVTLRCSPRSGDLSVYWYQQSLDQGLQFLIQYYNGEERAKGNILERFSAQQFPDLHSELNLSSLELGDSALYFCASSPGIGGRGANTGELFFGEGSRLTVL.

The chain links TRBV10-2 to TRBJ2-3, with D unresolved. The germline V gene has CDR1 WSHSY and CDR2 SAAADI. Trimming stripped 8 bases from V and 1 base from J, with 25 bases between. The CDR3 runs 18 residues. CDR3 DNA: TGCGCCAGCGGAGACGAACACGCCCGACCGACGGGCACAGATACGCAGTATTTT. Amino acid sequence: CASGDEHARPTGTDTQYF.